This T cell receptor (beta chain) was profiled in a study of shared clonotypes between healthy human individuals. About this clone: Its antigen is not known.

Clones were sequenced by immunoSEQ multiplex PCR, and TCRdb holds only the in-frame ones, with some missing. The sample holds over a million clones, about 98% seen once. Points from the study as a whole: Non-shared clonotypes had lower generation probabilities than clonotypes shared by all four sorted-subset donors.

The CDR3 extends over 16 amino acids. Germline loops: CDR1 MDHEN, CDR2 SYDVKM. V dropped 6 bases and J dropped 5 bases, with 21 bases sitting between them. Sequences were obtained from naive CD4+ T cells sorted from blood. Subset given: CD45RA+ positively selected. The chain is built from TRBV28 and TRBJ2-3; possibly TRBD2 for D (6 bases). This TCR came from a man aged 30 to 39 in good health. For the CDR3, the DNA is TGTGCCAGCAGCCGTGGGGTGGGGACTCATCTAGATACGCAGTATTTT. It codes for CASSRGVGTHLDTQYF.